The sample holds many counts of the clone carrying this T cell receptor (beta chain). Its antigen is undetermined. The entry originates in a study of T cells in Graves' hyperthyroidism and ophthalmopathy. Study-wide background: Blood from the periphery was taken at initial diagnosis, before any treatment.

The CDR3 totals 14 residues. V was shortened by 0 bases and J by 5 bases, with 11 bases between the two germline ends. Germline V gene data show CDR1 as SGHVS and CDR2 as FQNEAQ. Study-wide points: Blood also contained most expanded thyroid clonotypes above 0.001.

Amplified regions were TCR beta CDR3 sequences from RNA transcripts. First-round RT-PCR with HTBI primers amplified the TCR CDR3 region. TCRdb redid the calling of the multiplex PCR reads with MiXCR, one entry per CDR3 protein. The data contain around 110,000 distinct CDR3 sequences, around a sixth of them seen just once; the ten biggest clones take up 35% to 50%. The sequencing input was blood. The V call is TRBV7-8, the J call TRBJ2-7, with D hard to call. This clonotype was sampled from a woman aged 50 to 60 with Graves' hyperthyroidism. CDR3 in amino acids: CASSLAAERDEQYF. Here the CDR3 DNA reads TGTGCCAGCAGCTTAGCGGCCGAAAGGGACGAGCAGTACTTC.